Following are 26 T cell receptor beta chains from one sample sequenced in a study of graft-versus-host responses after intestinal transplantation. Their specific antigens are unknown. Only in-frame clones appear in the TCRdb table, and some are missing; sequencing was by immunoSEQ multiplex PCR. The data show tens of thousands of clones, 84% seen once. This specimen consisted of unstimulated CD4+ T cells sorted from spleen or lymph node cells, obtained before transplant. All receptors come from a human donor who was the organ donor for an intestinal transplant.

In DNA, the CDR3 is TGTGCCAGTAGTATCCCAACAGGGGCGATTAACTATGGCTACACCTTC. This encodes CASSIPTGAINYGYTF. The rearrangement uses TRBV19 and TRBJ1-2; 7 nucleotides agree with TRBD1. V dropped 3 bases and J dropped 1; count of bases not matched to a gene: 8. Germline V gene lookup returns CDR1 LNHDA and CDR2 SQIVND (reference sequence). The CDR3 extends over 16 amino acids.

The CDR3 sequence: CASSLGAGYGYTF. The CDR3 bases are TGCGCCAGCAGCTTAGGGGCAGGCTATGGCTACACCTTC. This rearrangement joins TRBV5-1 to TRBJ1-2, with D perhaps matching TRBD1 (5 bases). Trimming removed 2 bases from V and 4 bases from J, with 9 bases in between. CDR1 is SGHRS and CDR2 is YFSETQ in the germline V gene. The CDR3 spans 13 residues.

This chain links TRBV19 with TRBJ1-6; no firm D call. V lost 5 bases, J lost 10 bases, and 21 bases lay in between. Germline V gene sequence: CDR1 LNHDA, CDR2 SQIVND (reference sequence). The CDR3 has 16 residues. The CDR3 is CASSSTASAGGSPLHF. The CDR3 bases are TGTGCCAGTAGTTCTACGGCCTCGGCGGGAGGATCACCCCTCCACTTT.

This sequence joins TRBV6-1 and TRBJ1-1; no definite D call. Germline V gives CDR1 MNHNS, CDR2 SASEGT. The CDR3 length is 11 residues. V lost 8 bases and J lost 5, with 9 bases in between. The CDR3 DNA follows: TGTGCCAGCTTACAGAAAACTGAAGCTTTCTTT. Amino acids: CASLQKTEAFF.

This chain's CDR3 is CASSIGGQPEQFF. CDR3 in DNA: TGTGCCAGTAGTATAGGAGGGCAGCCAGAGCAGTTCTTC. This chain uses TRBV19 with TRBJ2-1; possible D gene TRBD2, 5 bases. V was trimmed by 1 base and J by 10 bases, leaving 11 bases between them. This CDR3 is 13 amino acids long. CDR1 LNHDA and CDR2 SQIVND come from the germline V gene (reference sequence). The entire variable domain, with the rest obtained from reference TRBV19 and TRBJ2-1, is as follows: DGGITQSPKYLFRKEGQNVTLSCEQNLNHDAMYWYRQDPGQGLRLIYYSQIVNDFQKGDIAEGYSVSREKKESFPLTVTSAQKNPTAFYLCASSIGGQPEQFFGPGTRLTVL.

V and J are TRBV29-1 and TRBJ2-1, with 8 bases identical to TRBD2. Germline V gene data show CDR1 as SQVTM and CDR2 as ANQGSEA. The length of the CDR3 is 14 residues. With 5 bases clipped from V and 1 base from J, the junction kept 4 bases outside the gene matches. In DNA, the CDR3 is TGCAGCGTTATACTAGCGGTATCCTACAATGAGCAGTTCTTC. Amino acid sequence: CSVILAVSYNEQFF.

V is TRBV5-5 and J is TRBJ2-2, with a possible D match to TRBD2 (6 bases). Germline CDR1 and CDR2: SGHKS and YYEKEE (reference sequence). CDR3 length equals 17 residues. Trimming left V 4 bases short and J 4 bases short, with 20 bases between. This CDR3 is CASSLNALRGSTGELFF. The CDR3 nucleotides are TGTGCCAGCAGCCTCAACGCCTTGCGGGGATCCACCGGGGAGCTGTTTTTT.

J is TRBJ2-7 and V is TRBV7-2, with 10 positions matching TRBD2. The CDR3 length is 15 residues. With V trimmed by 1 base and J by 3 bases, 3 bases remained unmatched. The germline V gene has CDR1 SGHTA and CDR2 FQGNSA. The CDR3 coding sequence is TGTGCCAGCAGCTTAGAACTAGCGGGAAGCTACGAGCAGTACTTC. Amino acids: CASSLELAGSYEQYF.

CDR3 in DNA: TGTGCCAGCTCACCACCAGGACTAGCCGTAAATGAGCAGTTCTTC. Encoded protein: CASSPPGLAVNEQFF. The J gene is TRBJ2-1, the V gene TRBV18; TRBD2 matches at 8 bases. With V trimmed by 0 bases and J by 7 bases, 5 bases remained unmatched. CDR1 KGHSH and CDR2 LQKENI come from the germline V gene. The CDR3 is 15 amino acids.

This chain uses TRBV6-1 with TRBJ2-5, with TRBD1 matching over 7 bases. V shed 5 bases and J 5 bases; nucleotides not matched to a gene: 8. Germline assignment: CDR1 MNHNS and CDR2 SASEGT. This CDR3 spans 14 amino acids. The CDR3 loop is CASSQQGSGETQYF. In DNA, the CDR3 is TGTGCCAGCAGTCAACAGGGGTCGGGGGAGACCCAGTACTTC.

V gene TRBV5-5 combines with J gene TRBJ1-4; the D gene is possibly TRBD1 (6 bases). This CDR3 has 14 residues. Looked up from germline, CDR1 is SGHKS and CDR2 is YYEKEE (reference sequence). V shed 4 bases and J shed 7 bases, with 14 bases lying between them. The CDR3 loop is CASSPQGLIEKLFF. CDR3 DNA sequence: TGTGCCAGCAGCCCACAGGGATTGATTGAAAAACTGTTTTTT.

This chain links TRBV9 with TRBJ2-2; TRBD1 matches 12 bases. Trimming cost V 0 bases and J 6 bases; bases outside gene matches: 12. Germline V gene data show CDR1 as SGDLS and CDR2 as YYNGEE. The CDR3 has 19 residues. The DNA for the CDR3 is TGTGCCAGCAGCGTAGACCCCGGGACAGGGGGCATGAAAGCCGGGGAGCTGTTTTTT. Protein: CASSVDPGTGGMKAGELFF.

V usage is TRBV7-9 and J usage is TRBJ1-2; TRBD1 is a possible D gene (6 bases). The CDR3 extends over 14 amino acids. Germline V gene lookup returns CDR1 SEHNR and CDR2 FQNEAQ (reference sequence). The ends were cut back, 3 bases at V and 3 bases at J, with 11 bases in the middle. In DNA, the CDR3 is TGTGCCAGCAGCTTTCATCACAGGGACTATGGCTACACCTTC. Its translation is CASSFHHRDYGYTF.

This clone was observed a few times. The chain recombines TRBV27 with TRBJ2-7, with 7 bases identical to TRBD1. This CDR3 has 15 residues. Germline values: CDR1 MNHEY, CDR2 SMNVEV (reference sequence). Trimming removed 7 bases from V and 3 bases from J; junction bases left unmatched: 12. The CDR3 DNA is TGTGCCAGCACCCCCCTCCGGGCAGGGGGCTACGAGCAGTACTTC. Its translation: CASTPLRAGGYEQYF.

The genes are TRBV5-6 and TRBJ1-5; D not resolved. The CDR3 runs to 16 residues. Germline assignment: CDR1 SGHDT and CDR2 YYEEEE. The V gene lost 0 bases and the J gene lost 0 bases, with 10 bases spanning the gap. CDR3 region: CASSLAGRYSNQPQHF. As DNA, the CDR3 is TGTGCCAGCAGCTTGGCCGGGCGGTATAGCAATCAGCCCCAGCATTTT. Based on the CDR3 plus reference TRBV5-6 and TRBJ1-5, the full variable domain is DAGVTQSPTHLIKTRGQQVTLRCSPKSGHDTVSWYQQALGQGPQFIFQYYEEEERQRGNFPDRFSGHQFPNYSSELNVNALLLGDSALYLCASSLAGRYSNQPQHFGDGTRLSIL.

The V gene is TRBV5-6, the J gene TRBJ1-2; 8 nucleotides agree with TRBD1. The CDR3 consists of 15 residues. J lost 5 bases, V lost 0 bases, and 6 bases had no gene match. In germline, CDR1 is SGHDT, CDR2 YYEEEE. The CDR3 protein is CASSLGTGGRYGYTF. The CDR3 DNA reads TGTGCCAGCAGCTTGGGAACAGGGGGAAGATATGGCTACACCTTC. Filled out from reference TRBV5-6 and TRBJ1-2, the complete variable domain reads DAGVTQSPTHLIKTRGQQVTLRCSPKSGHDTVSWYQQALGQGPQFIFQYYEEEERQRGNFPDRFSGHQFPNYSSELNVNALLLGDSALYLCASSLGTGGRYGYTFGSGTRLTVV.

The V gene is TRBV4-2, the J gene TRBJ2-3, with D perhaps matching TRBD2 (5 bases). There are 17 residues in the CDR3. V was pared by 1 base and J by 1 base, with 15 bases between. Germline lookup yields CDR1 LGHNA and CDR2 YNFKEQ. In nucleotides, the CDR3 is TGTGCCAGCAGCCAAGTAGGTGGACTCATTCGCACAGATACGCAGTATTTT. The encoded protein is CASSQVGGLIRTDTQYF.

This chain joins TRBV7-2 and TRBJ2-7, with 14 bases that match TRBD2. The germline V gene has CDR1 SGHTA and CDR2 FQGNSA. The CDR3 loop spans 15 amino acids. The V and J ends lost 6 bases and 6 bases, in that order; junction bases with no gene match: 7. The CDR3 sequence: CASSWAGTSGGEQYF. CDR3 sequence (DNA): TGTGCCAGCAGTTGGGCCGGGACTAGCGGGGGCGAGCAGTACTTC.

The chain uses TRBV30 and TRBJ1-6, with D possibly matching TRBD1 (5 bases). Germline CDR1 is GTSNPN and CDR2 is SVGIG (reference sequence). V was clipped by 5 bases and J by 10 bases, with 9 bases between them. The CDR3 is 11 residues long. CDR3 nucleotide sequence: TGTGCCTGGGGGGGGGACTCACCCCTCCACTTT. Translated, it gives CAWGGDSPLHF.

This chain uses TRBV11-2 with TRBJ1-1; D is perhaps TRBD1 (5 bases). Germline CDR1 SGHAT, CDR2 FQNNGV. The CDR3 extends over 12 amino acids. V lost 5 bases, J lost 7 bases, and 11 bases lay in between. Here the CDR3 DNA reads TGTGCCAGCAGCCAAACAGGTAATGAAGCTTTCTTT. Translated, it gives CASSQTGNEAFF.

J is TRBJ2-7 and V is TRBV5-1, with D possibly being TRBD1 or TRBD2 (5 bases each). V lost 4 bases to trimming and J lost 3 bases, with 17 bases between them. The CDR3 runs 15 residues. Germline lookup yields CDR1 SGHRS and CDR2 YFSETQ. CDR3 protein: CASSVFPGAVYEQYF. The CDR3 DNA follows: TGCGCCAGCAGCGTGTTTCCCGGGGCTGTCTACGAGCAGTACTTC.

V and J are TRBV5-5 and TRBJ2-3; 9 bases agree with TRBD2. The CDR3 extends over 14 amino acids. The ends lost 4 bases at V and 3 bases at J; junction bases unmatched: 3. Germline values: CDR1 SGHKS, CDR2 YYEKEE (reference sequence). The CDR3 here is CASSGGLATDTQYF. The CDR3 DNA sequence: TGTGCCAGCAGCGGGGGACTAGCTACAGATACGCAGTATTTT.

The count of this clone is one. The V and J genes are TRBV10-3 and TRBJ2-3, with 13 nucleotides matching TRBD2. Germline trimming cut 4 bases from V and 1 base from J; bases unmatched to any gene: 2. The CDR3 runs 16 residues. From germline, CDR1 is ENHRY and CDR2 SYGVKD. The CDR3 coding sequence is TGTGCCATCAGTGCCGGACTAGCGGGGGGCACAGATACGCAGTATTTT. Its protein product is CAISAGLAGGTDTQYF.

This clone was seen just once. The chain employs TRBV9 and TRBJ1-3; 11 bases fit TRBD1. The germline V gene encodes CDR1 SGDLS and CDR2 YYNGEE. The CDR3 runs to 18 residues. J gave up 7 bases and V 4 bases, and 16 bases lay outside the gene matches. Here the CDR3 reads CASSPGTGGIKWRNTIYF. The CDR3 DNA follows: TGTGCCAGCAGCCCCGGGACAGGGGGTATCAAGTGGAGGAACACCATATATTTT.

The rearrangement joins TRBV9 to TRBJ2-1; D call uncertain. Trimming pared 1 base from V and 4 bases from J, leaving 3 bases between. Germline assignment: CDR1 SGDLS and CDR2 YYNGEE. The CDR3 loop spans 12 amino acids. CDR3 bases: TGTGCCAGCAGCGTACAGTACAATGAGCAGTTCTTC. Protein sequence: CASSVQYNEQFF.

The chain joins TRBV7-2 to TRBJ2-5; maybe TRBD2 (5 bases). The CDR3 consists of 11 residues. Germline V gives CDR1 SGHTA, CDR2 FQGNSA. Trimming cost V 7 bases and J 4 bases, with 7 bases left between them. DNA of the CDR3: TGTGCCAGCACCACTAGAGAGACCCAGTACTTC. Its translation: CASTTRETQYF.